Presented here are 7 T cell receptor beta chains from one specimen sequenced in a study of T cell repertoires in cytomegalovirus infection. From the reads, TCRdb called clonotypes with MiXCR, one entry per CDR3 protein. The sample yields about 830,000 distinct CDR3 sequences, roughly 33% seen once. No antigens are known for them. Sequencing used cultured CD8+ T cells from PBMCs, obtained from culture after CMV antigen stimulation. The receptor source for this set is a human donor in good health (CMV status not recorded). Some clones in this sample may be carry-over from other donors' samples.

V and J are TRBV5-1 and TRBJ1-3; D call uncertain. The CDR3 is made up of 15 amino acids. The V and J ends lost 3 bases and 1 base respectively, with 11 bases between them. The germline CDR1 and CDR2 sequences are SGHRS and YFSETQ. The CDR3 nucleotides read TGCGCCAGCAGCTACCTGGAGGCTTCTGGAAACACCATATATTTT. Translating gives CASSYLEASGNTIYF.

The chain links TRBV23-1 to TRBJ2-1, with unresolved D. TRBV23-1 qualifies as an ORF whose function is uncertain. V shed 2 bases and J shed 0 bases, with 5 bases lying between them. This CDR3 is 14 amino acids long. CDR3 sequence (DNA): TGCGCCAGCAGTCAAGGGTGCTCCTACAATGAGCAGTTCTTC. Encoded protein: CASSQGCSYNEQFF.

On this clonotype: An end of the junction does not agree with germline; a read error may underlie this. The chain uses TRBV4-1 and TRBJ1-2; tentatively, D is TRBD1 (5 bases). Germline V lookup: CDR1 MGHRA, CDR2 YSYEKL. The CDR3 is 14 amino acids. The CDR3 sequence is CASSQESSSLQGLF. In nucleotides, the CDR3 is TGCGCCAGCAGCCAAGAATCTTCGAGCCTGCAGGGCCTCTTC.

V is TRBV7-2 and J is TRBJ2-7, with unresolved D. The CDR3 has 14 amino acids. V was pared by 0 bases and J by 6 bases, with 12 bases between. Germline CDR1 is SGHTA and CDR2 is FQGNSA. CDR3: CASSLAYRDSEQYV. In DNA form, the CDR3 reads TGTGCCAGCAGCTTAGCCTACCGAGATAGCGAGCAGTACGTC.

The J gene is TRBJ1-2, the V gene TRBV7-4; D gene unclear. V lost 5 bases and J 2 bases, leaving 12 bases between the germline ends. This CDR3 spans 14 amino acids. Per germline, CDR1 SGHVT and CDR2 SQSDAQ. The CDR3 bases are TGTGCCAGCAGCACCCGGGAAGGGAACTATGGCTACACCTTC. This sequence encodes CASSTREGNYGYTF.

This chain joins TRBV6-2 or TRBV6-3 and TRBJ1-1, with TRBD1 identical over 8 bases. CDR1 is MNHEY and CDR2 is SVGEGT in the germline V gene. The CDR3 is made up of 14 amino acids. With V trimmed by 0 bases and J by 6 bases, 3 bases remained unmatched. The DNA of the CDR3 is TGTGCCAGCAGTTACTCGGACAGGGTGGCTGAAGCTTTCTTT. Translation: CASSYSDRVAEAFF.

The chain joins TRBV19 to TRBJ1-1, with D uncertain. The CDR3 has 13 residues. The germline gives CDR1 LNHDA, CDR2 SQIVND (reference sequence). Trimming took 3 bases from V and 3 from J, leaving 8 bases between them. CDR3 in amino acids: CASSIRADTEAFF. CDR3 sequence (DNA): TGTGCCAGTAGTATTAGGGCGGACACTGAAGCTTTCTTT.